This is a list of T cell receptor beta chains from one sample in a study of CD8 T cells in Susac syndrome. TCRdb fed the immunoSEQ multiplex PCR reads into MiXCR, producing one record per CDR3 protein. The top ten clones hold about 0.093% of a sample with roughly 200,000 distinct CDR3 sequences, under 97% of them seen once. The sequenced sample consisted of CD4+ T cells from PBMCs. The receptors here all came from a human donor with multiple sclerosis. Each CDR3 is given with its conserved first and last residue. The D gene is left open where the match is weak.

cdr3_aa	cdr3_nt	d_call	v_call	j_call
CSARDRVTGGYTF	TGCAGTGCTAGAGATAGAGTGACAGGGGGCTACACCTTC	TRBD1	TRBV20-1	TRBJ1-2
CASSARLTDTQYF	TGTGCCAGCAGTGCGAGACTCACAGATACGCAGTATTTT	-	TRBV27	TRBJ2-3
CASTRGSGANVLTF	TGTGCCAGCACCAGGGGATCTGGGGCCAACGTCCTGACTTTC	-	TRBV12-3/TRBV12-4	TRBJ2-6
CASTNSNYNEQFF	TGTGCCAGCACAAACTCCAACTACAATGAGCAGTTCTTC	-	TRBV6-2/TRBV6-3	TRBJ2-1
CASSPLQAKNIQYF	TGTGCCAGCAGCCCCCTCCAAGCCAAAAACATTCAGTACTTC	-	TRBV9	TRBJ2-4
CATSDAAGASTDTQYF	TGTGCCACCAGTGACGCCGCGGGGGCTAGCACAGATACGCAGTATTTT	-	TRBV24-1	TRBJ2-3
CASSSRSSGGYEQYF	TGTGCCAGCAGCTCAAGGTCTAGCGGGGGCTACGAGCAGTACTTC	TRBD2	TRBV5-4	TRBJ2-7
CASSLLRMAETQYF	TGTGCCAGCTCACTCCTCCGAATGGCAGAGACCCAGTACTTC	-	TRBV18	TRBJ2-5
CASSFQLNTEAFF	TGCGCCAGCAGTTTCCAGTTGAACACTGAAGCTTTCTTT	-	TRBV5-1	TRBJ1-1
CASSVGLAYEQYF	TGTGCCAGCAGCGTAGGACTGGCCTACGAGCAGTACTTC	-	TRBV9	TRBJ2-7
CAWNTGMDQPQHF	TGTGCCTGGAATACAGGGATGGATCAGCCCCAGCATTTT	-	TRBV30	TRBJ1-5
CASSRRQGVGETQYF	TGCGCCAGCAGCAGACGACAGGGGGTTGGGGAGACCCAGTACTTC	TRBD1	TRBV5-1	TRBJ2-5
CSARGWGALLYEQYF	TGCAGTGCTAGAGGTTGGGGGGCGCTGCTCTACGAGCAGTACTTC	-	TRBV20-1	TRBJ2-7
CASMGTSGSPVGYF	TGTGCCAGCATGGGGACTAGCGGGAGCCCGGTTGGGTATTTT	TRBD2	TRBV2	TRBJ2-3
CAWSATQRGANYGYTF	TGTGCCTGGAGTGCCACTCAGAGGGGGGCTAACTACGGCTACACCTTC	-	TRBV30	TRBJ1-2
CASSGGAGFDTQYF	TGTGCCAGCAGTGGGGGAGCGGGGTTCGATACGCAGTATTTT	TRBD2	TRBV25-1	TRBJ2-3
CSVALEGKGANYGYTF	TGCAGCGTTGCCCTAGAGGGAAAGGGGGCCAACTATGGCTACACCTTC	TRBD1	TRBV29-1	TRBJ1-2
CSLRGERGGRGDTQYF	TGCAGCCTTCGCGGTGAAAGGGGCGGCCGGGGAGATACGCAGTATTTT	-	TRBV29-1	TRBJ2-3
CSVENPGSHSYEQYF	TGCAGCGTTGAAAACCCAGGGTCCCACTCCTACGAGCAGTACTTC	-	TRBV29-1	TRBJ2-7
CASSQRGNAVTDTQYF	TGCGCCAGCAGCCAAAGGGGTAACGCGGTAACAGATACGCAGTATTTT	-	TRBV4-3	TRBJ2-3
CASRVTGPPAEAFF	TGTGCCAGCAGGGTAACCGGGCCCCCGGCTGAAGCTTTCTTT	-	TRBV7-9	TRBJ1-1
CASSSSGGGLLAKLFF	TGTGCCAGCAGTTCCTCAGGGGGGGGCCTACTCGCAAAACTGTTTTTT	TRBD1	TRBV12-3/TRBV12-4	TRBJ1-4
CATSDSRGRPGANVLTF	TGTGCCACCAGTGACTCCAGGGGTCGACCTGGGGCCAACGTCCTGACTTTC	-	TRBV24-1	TRBJ2-6
CSAREDVNIQYF	TGCAGTGCTAGAGAGGACGTAAACATTCAGTACTTC	-	TRBV20-1	TRBJ2-4